This T cell receptor beta chain appears in the sequencing data of a study of beta chain features in type 1 diabetes. About the research overall: The patient and healthy donor groups were comparable for age, gender and cell yields. Findings and caveats of the study: Within patients, naive, central memory and Treg TCRB repertoires seemed more similar than within healthy donors. Moderate but significant shortening of TCRB CDR3s was recorded in all four CD4+ subsets from Type 1 diabetes patients.

Since all of the isolated RNA was reverse transcribed, expressed TCRB transcripts were what got sequenced. Some clones are missing from TCRdb's copy, which holds only in-frame ones; the method was immunoSEQ multiplex PCR. Of approximately 730,000 clones in the sample, over 10% are singletons; the top ten hold approximately 0.022%. This clone came up once. Its antigen is undetermined. The CDR3 is 12 residues long. Germline values: CDR1 WSHSY, CDR2 SAAADI. V was trimmed by 6 bases and J by 3 bases, leaving 8 bases between them. This TCR derives from a man between 18 and 29 years old with type 1 diabetes. The sample was naive CD4+ T cells from blood. This rearrangement joins TRBV10-2 to TRBJ1-2; the D is unclear. The CDR3 nucleotides are TGCGCCAGCAGGGCAGGTGACTATGGCTACACCTTC. This translates into CASRAGDYGYTF.